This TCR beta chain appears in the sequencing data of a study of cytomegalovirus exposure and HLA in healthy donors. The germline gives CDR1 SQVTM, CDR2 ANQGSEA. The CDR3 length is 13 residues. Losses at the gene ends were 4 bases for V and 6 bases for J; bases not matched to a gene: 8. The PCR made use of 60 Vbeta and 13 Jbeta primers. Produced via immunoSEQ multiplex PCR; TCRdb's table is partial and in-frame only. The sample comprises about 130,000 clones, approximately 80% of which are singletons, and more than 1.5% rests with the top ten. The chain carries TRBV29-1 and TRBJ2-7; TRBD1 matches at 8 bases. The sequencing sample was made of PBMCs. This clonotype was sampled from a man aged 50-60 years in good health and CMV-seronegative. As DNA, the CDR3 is TGCAGCGTTGCCCTCGGACAGGGTATCGAGCAGTACTTC. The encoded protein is CSVALGQGIEQYF.